Listed below are T cell receptor beta chains from one sample, sequenced in a study of blood T cell repertoires in COVID-19. Profiling relied on immunoSEQ multiplex PCR, and the TCRdb table lists in-frame clones only, not all of them. The repertoire has fewer than 85,000 clones, around 90% of them found once; the top ten carry about 1%. The sample comprised peripheral blood. The receptors shown here come from a woman aged 45 to 65 in a cohort sampled during active COVID-19. CDR3s include the opening cysteine and the closing phenylalanine or tryptophan. The D gene is left open where the match is weak. Expanded clones get a size class; other rows say once, few or many, or leave the size out.

J gene | D gene | V gene | clone size | CDR3 DNA | CDR3 protein
TRBJ1-3 | - | TRBV12-2 | - | TGTGCAAGTCGCGTAGGGATGACAGGGGAGTCTGGAAACACCATATATTTT | CASRVGMTGESGNTIYF
TRBJ2-1 | TRBD1 | TRBV28 | - | TGTGCCAGCAGTTGGGCACAACAGGGGTACAATGAGCAGTTCTTC | CASSWAQQGYNEQFF
TRBJ2-7 | - | TRBV2 | few | TGTGCCAGCAGATTCCTCCTGACTAGCTCCTACGAGCAGTACTTC | CASRFLLTSSYEQYF
TRBJ1-5 | - | TRBV29-1 | once | TGCAGCGTTGGGTCGGGGGACTCCCAGCATTTT | CSVGSGDSQHF
TRBJ2-2 | TRBD2 | TRBV7-2 | once | TGTGCCAGCAGCTTACGGGCTAGCGGGAGGGGCACCGGGGAGCTGTTTTTT | CASSLRASGRGTGELFF
TRBJ2-5 | - | TRBV28 | - | TGTGCCAGCAGCGCTGGACAGTTGCAAGAGACCCAGTACTTC | CASSAGQLQETQYF
TRBJ1-5 | - | TRBV2 | - | TGTGCCAGCAGTCCAGATAATCAGCCCCAGCATTTT | CASSPDNQPQHF
TRBJ2-2 | TRBD2 | TRBV2 | - | TGTGCCAGCAGTCCGACTAGCGGAGCGAACACCGGGGAGCTGTTTTTT | CASSPTSGANTGELFF
TRBJ2-1 | TRBD2 | TRBV19 | - | TGTGCCAGCACTAGCGGGAGCTTATACAATGAGCAGTTCTTC | CASTSGSLYNEQFF
TRBJ1-1 | - | TRBV7-3 | - | TGTGCCAGCAGCCCTAGTACGAACACTGAAGCTTTCTTT | CASSPSTNTEAFF
TRBJ2-1 | TRBD2 | TRBV9 | - | TGTGCCAGCAGCGTAGCGGGGTCGCGGGAGGCCCAAAATGAGCAGTTCTTC | CASSVAGSREAQNEQFF
TRBJ1-2 | - | TRBV18 | - | TGTGCCAGCTCACCGGTACAGGGAGGCTACACCTTC | CASSPVQGGYTF
TRBJ1-1 | - | TRBV5-4 | - | TGTGCCAGCCTCCAGGGAGGTGACACTGAAGCTTTCTTT | CASLQGGDTEAFF
TRBJ2-5 | TRBD2 | TRBV2 | - | TGTGCCAGCAGTGATGGACTAGCGGGCCGACAAGAGACCCAGTACTTC | CASSDGLAGRQETQYF
TRBJ2-1 | TRBD2 | TRBV28 | - | TGTGCCAGCAGTACTCCTAGCGGGAGGGGAAAAGGGAATGAGCAGTTCTTC | CASSTPSGRGKGNEQFF
TRBJ2-7 | - | TRBV28 | - | TGTGCCAGCAGACAGACGACAGCCTACGAGCAGTACTTC | CASRQTTAYEQYF
TRBJ2-3 | - | TRBV27 | - | TGTGCCAGCAGTTTAGGGCTACCTGGGGATACGCAGTATTTT | CASSLGLPGDTQYF
TRBJ2-2 | TRBD2 | TRBV5-4 | - | TGTGCCAGCACCCTAGCGGGAGATACCGGGGAGCTGTTTTTT | CASTLAGDTGELFF
TRBJ2-1 | TRBD1 | TRBV24-1 | few | TGTGCCACCAGTGATCCCGGGCAGGGGGACAATGAGCAGTTCTTC | CATSDPGQGDNEQFF
TRBJ2-4 | - | TRBV12-3/TRBV12-4 | - | TGTGCCAGCAGTTTAGTAACTACAAACATTCAGTACTTC | CASSLVTTNIQYF
TRBJ1-1 | TRBD1 | TRBV5-1 | - | TGCGCCAGCAGCCGTAGGACAGGGGCGGACACTGAAGCTTTCTTT | CASSRRTGADTEAFF
TRBJ2-5 | TRBD2 | TRBV11-2 | - | TGTGCCAGCAGCTTAGGAGAGGGGCCTAGCGGGAGTCTCAGAGAGACCCAGTACTTC | CASSLGEGPSGSLRETQYF
TRBJ2-5 | - | TRBV7-8 | few | TGTGCCAGCAACCTACCGGGAACAGCCGGGGAGACCCAGTACTTC | CASNLPGTAGETQYF
TRBJ1-1 | TRBD1 | TRBV28 | - | TGTGCCAGCAGTCTAGGACAGGGAGTAAGGACTGAAGCTTTCTTT | CASSLGQGVRTEAFF
TRBJ1-5 | - | TRBV19 | few | TGTGCCAGTAGTATCCAGGGGAAAAGCAATCAGCCCCAGCATTTT | CASSIQGKSNQPQHF
TRBJ2-7 | - | TRBV19 | - | TGTGCCAGTAGTTATGGGCGCGATCCCTACGAGCAGTACTTC | CASSYGRDPYEQYF
TRBJ2-2 | - | TRBV4-1 | - | TGCGCCAGCAGCCAAGGACAGGTCACCGGCACCGGGGAGCTGTTTTTT | CASSQGQVTGTGELFF
TRBJ1-3 | - | TRBV11-2 | - | TGTGCCAGCAGCTCAATCGGAGACTCTGGAAACACCATATATTTT | CASSSIGDSGNTIYF
TRBJ2-3 | TRBD1 | TRBV28 | - | TGTGCCAGCAGTTCGGGACAGCTTACAGATACGCAGTATTTT | CASSSGQLTDTQYF
TRBJ2-7 | TRBD1 | TRBV6-5 | - | TGTGCCAGCAGGGCACAGGGGCTCTACGAGCAGTACTTC | CASRAQGLYEQYF
TRBJ2-3 | - | TRBV6-5 | once | TGTGCCAGCAGTTACTCCTCAGCGGATACGCAGTATTTT | CASSYSSADTQYF
TRBJ2-2 | TRBD1 | TRBV13 | once | TGTGCCAGCAGCTTGCGACAGGGGCTGAACACCGGGGAGCTGTTTTTT | CASSLRQGLNTGELFF
TRBJ1-5 | TRBD1 | TRBV19 | - | TGTGCCAGTACCGAATCTAGGGACAGGGGCGATCAGCCCCAGCATTTT | CASTESRDRGDQPQHF
TRBJ2-7 | TRBD2 | TRBV29-1 | - | TGCAGCGTTGGGGCCGCGGGGGGGCTCTACGAGCAGTACTTC | CSVGAAGGLYEQYF